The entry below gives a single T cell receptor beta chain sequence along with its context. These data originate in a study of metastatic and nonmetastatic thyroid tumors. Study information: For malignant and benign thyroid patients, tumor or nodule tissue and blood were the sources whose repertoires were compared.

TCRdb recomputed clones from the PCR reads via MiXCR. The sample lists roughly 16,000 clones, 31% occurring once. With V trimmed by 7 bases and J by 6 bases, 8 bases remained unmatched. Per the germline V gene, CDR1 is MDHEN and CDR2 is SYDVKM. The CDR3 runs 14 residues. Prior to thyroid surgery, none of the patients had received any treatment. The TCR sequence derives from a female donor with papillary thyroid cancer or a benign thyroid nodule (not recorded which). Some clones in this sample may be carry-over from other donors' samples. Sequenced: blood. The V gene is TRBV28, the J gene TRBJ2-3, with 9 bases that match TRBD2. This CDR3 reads CASKGAGGSDTQYF. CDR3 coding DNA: TGTGCCAGCAAAGGAGCGGGGGGATCGGATACGCAGTATTTT.